This TCR beta chain was found in a study of shared clonotypes between healthy human individuals. Trimming stripped 5 bases from V and 3 bases from J, with 21 bases between. Germline loops: CDR1 MNHEY, CDR2 SMNVEV (reference sequence). This CDR3 is built from 17 residues. Deep-level running was used for the assay. With ten immunoSEQ deep assay plates, unsorted PBMC DNA underwent sequencing. Generated by immunoSEQ multiplex PCR, the TCRdb table keeps only in-frame clones and is missing some. This table has 490,000 or so clones, less than 80% appearing once. The gene calls are TRBV27 and TRBJ2-3, with D possibly TRBD1 on 5 matching bases. Material for sequencing was PBMCs. The receptor's source is a woman between 35 and 50 years old in good health. Some clones in this sample may be carry-over from other donors' samples. The CDR3 DNA reads as TGTGCCAGCAGTCCAAAGGTCCAGGGCTGGTTTACAGATACGCAGTATTTT. It specifies CASSPKVQGWFTDTQYF.